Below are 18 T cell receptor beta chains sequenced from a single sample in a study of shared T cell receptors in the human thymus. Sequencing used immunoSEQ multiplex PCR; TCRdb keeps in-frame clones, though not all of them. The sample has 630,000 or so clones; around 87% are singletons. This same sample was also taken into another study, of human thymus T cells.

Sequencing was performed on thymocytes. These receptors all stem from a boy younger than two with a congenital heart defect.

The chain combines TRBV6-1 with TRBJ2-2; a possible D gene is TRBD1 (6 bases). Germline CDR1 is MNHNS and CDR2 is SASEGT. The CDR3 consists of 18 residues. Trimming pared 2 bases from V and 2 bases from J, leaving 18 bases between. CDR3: CASSEPWGLRRNTGELFF. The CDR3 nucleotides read TGTGCCAGCAGTGAACCATGGGGGCTGAGGAGAAACACCGGGGAGCTGTTTTTT.

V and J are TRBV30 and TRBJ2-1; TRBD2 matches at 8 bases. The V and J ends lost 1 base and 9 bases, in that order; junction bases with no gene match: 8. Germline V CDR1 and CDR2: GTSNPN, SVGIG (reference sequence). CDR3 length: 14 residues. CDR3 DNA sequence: TGTGCCTGGAGTGCGGGACTAGGGGAATTTGAGCAGTTCTTC. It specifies CAWSAGLGEFEQFF.

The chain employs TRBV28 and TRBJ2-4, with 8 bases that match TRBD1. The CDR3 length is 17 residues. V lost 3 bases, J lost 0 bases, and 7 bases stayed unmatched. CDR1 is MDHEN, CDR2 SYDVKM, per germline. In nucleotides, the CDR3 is TGTGCCAGCAGTTTTATCCGGGACAGGTCAGCCAAAAACATTCAGTACTTC. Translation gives CASSFIRDRSAKNIQYF.

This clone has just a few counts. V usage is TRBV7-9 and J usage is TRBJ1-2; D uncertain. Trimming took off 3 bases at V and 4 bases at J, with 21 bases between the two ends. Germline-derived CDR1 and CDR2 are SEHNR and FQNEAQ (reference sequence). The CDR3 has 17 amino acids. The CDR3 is CASSLNRFGSDFYGYTF. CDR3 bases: TGTGCCAGCAGCTTGAACCGTTTCGGCAGCGACTTCTATGGCTACACCTTC.

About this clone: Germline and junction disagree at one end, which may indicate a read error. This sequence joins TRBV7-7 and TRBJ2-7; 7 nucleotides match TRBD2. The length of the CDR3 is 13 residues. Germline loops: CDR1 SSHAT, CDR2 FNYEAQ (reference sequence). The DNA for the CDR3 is TGTGCTAGCAGCTTAAGTCTAGCGGACGAGCAGTACTTC. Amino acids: CASSLSLADEQYF.

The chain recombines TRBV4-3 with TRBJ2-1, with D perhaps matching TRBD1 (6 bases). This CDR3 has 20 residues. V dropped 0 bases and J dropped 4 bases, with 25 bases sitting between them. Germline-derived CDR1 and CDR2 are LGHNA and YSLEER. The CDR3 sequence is CASSQDRRGVEGVYYNEQFF. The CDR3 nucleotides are TGCGCCAGCAGCCAAGATCGCAGGGGTGTTGAGGGGGTGTATTACAATGAGCAGTTCTTC.

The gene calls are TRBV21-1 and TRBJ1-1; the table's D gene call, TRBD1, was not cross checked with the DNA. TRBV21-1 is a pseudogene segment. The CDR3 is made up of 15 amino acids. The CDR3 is CASSKTTGLNTEAFF. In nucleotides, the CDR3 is TGTGCCAGCAGCAAAACGACAGGGCTGAACACTGAAGCTTTCTTT.

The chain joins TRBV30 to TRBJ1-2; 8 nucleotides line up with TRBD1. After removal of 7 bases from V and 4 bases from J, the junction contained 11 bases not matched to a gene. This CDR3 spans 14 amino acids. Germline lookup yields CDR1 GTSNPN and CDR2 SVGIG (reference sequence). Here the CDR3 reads CAFSGSGGFYGYTF. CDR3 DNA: TGTGCCTTCTCGGGGTCAGGGGGCTTCTATGGCTACACCTTC.

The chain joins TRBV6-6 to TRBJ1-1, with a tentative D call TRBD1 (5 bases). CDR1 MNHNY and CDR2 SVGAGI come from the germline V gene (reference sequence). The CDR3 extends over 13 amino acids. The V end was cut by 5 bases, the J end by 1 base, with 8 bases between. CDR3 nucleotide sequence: TGTGCCAGCAGTGGACAAGCGAACACTGAAGCTTTCTTT. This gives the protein CASSGQANTEAFF.

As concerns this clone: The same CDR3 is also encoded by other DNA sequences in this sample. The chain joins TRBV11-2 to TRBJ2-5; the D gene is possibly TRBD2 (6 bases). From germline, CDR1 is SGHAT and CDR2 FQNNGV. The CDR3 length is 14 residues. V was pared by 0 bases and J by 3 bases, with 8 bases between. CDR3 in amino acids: CASSLDPGEETQYF. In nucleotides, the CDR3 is TGTGCCAGCAGCTTAGACCCGGGAGAAGAGACCCAGTACTTC.

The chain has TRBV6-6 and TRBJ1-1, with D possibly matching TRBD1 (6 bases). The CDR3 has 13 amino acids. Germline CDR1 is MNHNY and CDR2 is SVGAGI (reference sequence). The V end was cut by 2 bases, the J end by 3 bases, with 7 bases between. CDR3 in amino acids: CASSYQGHTEAFF. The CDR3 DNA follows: TGTGCCAGCAGTTACCAGGGGCACACTGAAGCTTTCTTT.

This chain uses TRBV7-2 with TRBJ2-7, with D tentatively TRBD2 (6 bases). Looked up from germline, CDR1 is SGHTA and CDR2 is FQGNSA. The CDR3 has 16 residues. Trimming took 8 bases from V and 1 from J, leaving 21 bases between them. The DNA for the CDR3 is TGTGCCAGCGGATACCGGGGGAGAGAGATTTCCTACGAGCAGTACTTC. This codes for CASGYRGREISYEQYF.

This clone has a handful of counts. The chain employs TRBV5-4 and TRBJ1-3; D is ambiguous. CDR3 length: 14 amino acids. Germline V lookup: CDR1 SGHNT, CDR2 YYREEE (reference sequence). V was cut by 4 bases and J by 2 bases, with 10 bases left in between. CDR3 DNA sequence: TGTGCCAGCAGCGCGGGGTACCCTGGAAACACCATATATTTT. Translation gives CASSAGYPGNTIYF.

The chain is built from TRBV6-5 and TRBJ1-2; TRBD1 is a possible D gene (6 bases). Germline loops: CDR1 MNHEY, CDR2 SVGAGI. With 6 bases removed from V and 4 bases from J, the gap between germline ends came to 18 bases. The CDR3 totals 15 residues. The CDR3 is CASSRLPGHIYGYTF. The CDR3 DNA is TGTGCCAGCAGCCGCCTCCCGGGACACATCTATGGCTACACCTTC.

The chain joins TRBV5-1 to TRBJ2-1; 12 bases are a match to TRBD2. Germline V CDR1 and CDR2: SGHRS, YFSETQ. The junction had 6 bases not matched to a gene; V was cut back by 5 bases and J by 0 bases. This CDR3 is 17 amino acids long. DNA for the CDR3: TGCGCCAGCAGAAGAGGGACTAGCGGGCCCTCCTACAATGAGCAGTTCTTC. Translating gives CASRRGTSGPSYNEQFF.

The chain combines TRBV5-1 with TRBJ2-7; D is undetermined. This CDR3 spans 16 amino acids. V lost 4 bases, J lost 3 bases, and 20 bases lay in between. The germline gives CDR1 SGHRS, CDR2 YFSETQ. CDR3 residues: CASSPLTQPTLYEQYF. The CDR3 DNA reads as TGCGCCAGCAGCCCACTCACACAGCCGACCCTCTACGAGCAGTACTTC.

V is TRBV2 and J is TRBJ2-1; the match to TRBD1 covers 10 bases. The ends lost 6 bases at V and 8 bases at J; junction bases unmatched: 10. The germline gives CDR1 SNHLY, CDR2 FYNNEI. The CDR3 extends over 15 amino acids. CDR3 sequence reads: CASSLPGTGAHEQFF. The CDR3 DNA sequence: TGTGCCAGCAGCCTCCCCGGGACAGGGGCCCATGAGCAGTTCTTC. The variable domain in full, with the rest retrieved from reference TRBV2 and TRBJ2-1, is EPEVTQTPSHQVTQMGQEVILRCVPISNHLYFYWYRQILGQKVEFLVSFYNNEISEKSEIFDDQFSVERPDGSNFTLKIRSTKLEDSAMYFCASSLPGTGAHEQFFGPGTRLTVL.

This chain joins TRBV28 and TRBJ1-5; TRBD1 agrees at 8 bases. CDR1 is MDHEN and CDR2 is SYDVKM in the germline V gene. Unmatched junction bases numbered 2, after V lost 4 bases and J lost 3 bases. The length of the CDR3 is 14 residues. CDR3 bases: TGTGCCAGCAGTTGGACAGGGAACAATCAGCCCCAGCATTTT. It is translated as CASSWTGNNQPQHF. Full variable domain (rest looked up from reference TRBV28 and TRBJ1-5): DVKVTQSSRYLVKRTGEKVFLECVQDMDHENMFWYRQDPGLGLRLIYFSYDVKMKEKGDIPEGYSVSREKKERFSLILESASTNQTSMYLCASSWTGNNQPQHFGDGTRLSIL.